The 21 T cell receptor beta chains given below trace back to one sample, sequenced in a study of neoadjuvant nivolumab and ipilimumab in lung cancer (dated by TCRdb to 2020 to 2022). What the time point label conveys for this sample: at surgical resection after neoadjuvant nivolumab +/- ipilimumab. The library was generated by the immunoSEQ multiplex PCR assay. TCRdb retrieved this table from immuneACCESS and kept in-frame rearrangements only. Not all clones are present; in checked studies, unresolved V genes account for under half, and no reason is known for the remainder. This sample comprises about 4,700 clones, roughly 80% of them detected only once. The ten largest make up approximately 3% of the sample. This material consisted of normal lung tissue adjacent to the tumor, taken after neoadjuvant nivolumab, alone or with ipilimumab, at or shortly before surgery. The receptor source for this set is an adult with non-small cell lung cancer. Some clones in this sample may be carry-over from other donors' samples.

CDR3: CASNSRGRGGTEAFF. The CDR3 DNA sequence: TGTGCCAGCAATTCCAGGGGCAGGGGAGGCACTGAAGCTTTCTTT. This sequence joins TRBV6-5 and TRBJ1-1; perhaps TRBD1 as D (6 bases). Trimming stripped 7 bases from V and 4 bases from J, with 19 bases between. This CDR3 has 15 amino acids. Germline values: CDR1 MNHEY, CDR2 SVGAGI.

The chain employs TRBV7-2 and TRBJ2-2; D remains unclear. The germline V and J ends were trimmed by 6 bases and 3 bases, with 14 bases remaining between them. This CDR3 contains 15 residues. Germline CDR1 and CDR2: SGHTA and FQGNSA. In DNA form, the CDR3 reads TGTGCCAGCAGTCCGACGGGCGCCGACACCGGGGAGCTGTTTTTT. It is translated as CASSPTGADTGELFF.

Comment on this clone: The sample holds other DNA sequences that translate to the same CDR3. J is TRBJ2-7 and V is TRBV30, with a possible D match to TRBD2 (5 bases). V was pared by 0 bases and J by 0 bases, with 12 bases between. This CDR3 is 15 amino acids long. The germline CDR1 and CDR2 sequences are GTSNPN and SVGIG (reference sequence). The CDR3 DNA follows: TGTGCCTGGAGTGTACTGGGCGGGTACTCCTACGAGCAGTACTTC. This sequence encodes CAWSVLGGYSYEQYF.

This chain connects TRBV7-2 to TRBJ1-2; D unclear. Germline CDR1 SGHTA, CDR2 FQGNSA. V lost 1 base, J lost 1 base, and 4 bases lay in between. The CDR3 spans 13 residues. DNA for the CDR3: TGTGCCAGCAGCTTAGAGGTTAACTATGGCTACACCTTC. Translated: CASSLEVNYGYTF.

This sequence joins TRBV6-5 and TRBJ2-7; D is unresolved. The germline V and J ends were trimmed by 1 base and 5 bases, with 9 bases remaining between them. Germline CDR1 MNHEY, CDR2 SVGAGI. The CDR3 is 13 residues long. The CDR3 protein is CASSYLGSHEQYF. The CDR3 nucleotides read TGTGCCAGCAGTTACTTAGGGTCCCACGAGCAGTACTTC.

This clone was seen a few times. J is TRBJ2-2 and V is TRBV7-9; D unclear. V was clipped by 3 bases and J by 2 bases, with 1 base between them. CDR1 is SEHNR, CDR2 FQNEAQ, per germline (reference sequence). The CDR3 extends over 12 amino acids. CDR3 region: CASSFNTGELFF. The CDR3, as DNA: TGTGCCAGCAGCTTTAACACCGGGGAGCTGTTTTTT.

The CDR3 region is CASSLGQRGGELFF. The CDR3 DNA reads as TGTGCCAGCAGCTTAGGACAGCGGGGCGGGGAGCTGTTTTTT. The chain uses TRBV7-9 and TRBJ2-2; 7 nucleotides match TRBD2. The CDR3 is 14 amino acids. V shed 1 base, J shed 7 bases, and the junction held 3 bases outside the gene matches. The germline V gene has CDR1 SEHNR and CDR2 FQNEAQ (reference sequence).

The V and J genes are TRBV6-5 and TRBJ1-3; D unclear. Per germline, CDR1 MNHEY and CDR2 SVGAGI. The CDR3 consists of 15 residues. Trimming removed 1 base at V and 2 bases at J, with 9 bases between. The CDR3 here is CASSYFTDAGNTIYF. CDR3 bases: TGTGCCAGCAGTTACTTTACCGATGCTGGAAACACCATATATTTT.

The chain recombines TRBV4-2 with TRBJ2-2; TRBD1 might be the D (6 bases). Germline V CDR1 and CDR2: LGHNA, YNFKEQ. The germline V and J ends were trimmed by 2 bases and 6 bases, with 13 bases remaining between them. This CDR3 spans 15 amino acids. CDR3 loop: CASSQLLGQPGELFF. CDR3 sequence (DNA): TGTGCCAGCAGCCAACTCCTCGGACAGCCCGGGGAGCTGTTTTTT.

In this sample, this clone turned up a few times. This chain connects TRBV15 to TRBJ2-1; D not certain. This CDR3 comprises 12 residues. Germline V gene lookup returns CDR1 LNHNV and CDR2 YYDKDF (reference sequence). Trimming stripped 9 bases from V and 7 bases from J, with 13 bases between. Here the CDR3 DNA reads TGTGCCACGTCCGGCCTCTCGAATGAGCAGTTCTTC. Protein: CATSGLSNEQFF.

The V and J genes are TRBV10-1 and TRBJ2-3; D is unclear. The ends were cut back, 2 bases at V and 4 bases at J, with 10 bases in the middle. The CDR3 consists of 14 residues. Germline CDR1 is WNHNN and CDR2 is SYGVQD (reference sequence). CDR3 bases: TGCGCCAGCAGTGAGGGGGAAGGCCCAGATACGCAGTATTTT. This codes for CASSEGEGPDTQYF.

The chain joins TRBV9 to TRBJ2-7; 7 bases match TRBD1. Germline assignment: CDR1 SGDLS and CDR2 YYNGEE. Germline trimming cut 4 bases from V and 4 bases from J; bases unmatched to any gene: 5. This CDR3 region has 13 residues. The DNA of the CDR3 is TGTGCCAGCAGCAGGGACAGCGGTTACGAGCAGTACTTC. Its translation: CASSRDSGYEQYF.

The genes are TRBV7-3 and TRBJ2-3; TRBD1 matches at 8 bases. Germline lookup yields CDR1 SGHTA and CDR2 FQGTGA. V was pared by 8 bases and J by 2 bases, with 3 bases of the junction left unmatched. CDR3 size: 13 residues. DNA of the CDR3: TGTGCCAGCGGACAGGGAATCACAGATACGCAGTATTTT. It specifies CASGQGITDTQYF.

The gene calls are TRBV7-8 and TRBJ2-7; 7 nucleotides line up with TRBD2. The germline gives CDR1 SGHVS, CDR2 FQNEAQ. The CDR3 sequence is 16 residues long. Unmatched junction bases numbered 10, after V lost 2 bases and J lost 3 bases. The CDR3 reads CASSLRVNTGGYEQYF. The CDR3 bases are TGTGCCAGCAGCTTAAGAGTGAACACGGGGGGCTACGAGCAGTACTTC.

As DNA, the CDR3 is TGTGCCAGCAGCTTGGGAGGGACAGGGCCAAATCAGCCCCAGCATTTT. Its translation: CASSLGGTGPNQPQHF. The gene calls are TRBV5-4 and TRBJ1-5; TRBD1 agrees at 9 bases. V gave up 0 bases and J gave up 4 bases; unmatched junction bases: 5. Germline CDR1 and CDR2: SGHNT and YYREEE (reference sequence). This CDR3 is 16 amino acids long.

The chain employs TRBV5-6 and TRBJ1-1, with 10 positions matching TRBD1. V gave up 7 bases and J gave up 6 bases; unmatched junction bases: 3. CDR3 length: 12 residues. Looked up from germline, CDR1 is SGHDT and CDR2 is YYEEEE. This CDR3 is CASRDRGPEAFF. CDR3 sequence (DNA): TGTGCCAGCCGGGACAGGGGCCCTGAAGCTTTCTTT.

The chain couples TRBV6-4 to TRBJ2-1, with a tentative D call TRBD2 (6 bases). Germline V lookup: CDR1 MRHNA, CDR2 SNTAGT. The CDR3 runs to 13 residues. V was shortened by 6 bases and J by 5 bases, with 11 bases between the two germline ends. CDR3 in DNA: TGTGCCAGCAGCGGGACTTCCAACAATGAGCAGTTCTTC. Encoded protein: CASSGTSNNEQFF.

V gene TRBV7-9 combines with J gene TRBJ2-2; D remains unclear. V was trimmed by 2 bases and J by 3 bases, leaving 13 bases between them. The CDR3 runs to 16 residues. The germline CDR1 and CDR2 sequences are SEHNR and FQNEAQ (reference sequence). The CDR3 here is CASSLKNFPDTGELFF. CDR3 sequence (DNA): TGTGCCAGCAGCTTAAAAAACTTTCCGGACACCGGGGAGCTGTTTTTT.

This clone was detected only a few times. The V call is TRBV7-9, the J call TRBJ2-7, with D possibly being TRBD2 (6 bases). Germline CDR1 SEHNR, CDR2 FQNEAQ (reference sequence). The CDR3 covers 15 residues. Trimming left V 2 bases short and J 9 bases short, with 20 bases between. CDR3 sequence: CASSLISGGFFGQYF. DNA for the CDR3: TGTGCCAGCAGCTTAATAAGTGGGGGGTTTTTCGGGCAGTACTTC.

The chain carries TRBV6-5 and TRBJ1-5, with TRBD1 identical over 10 bases. Germline trimming cut 8 bases from V and 6 bases from J; bases unmatched to any gene: 10. Germline lookup yields CDR1 MNHEY and CDR2 SVGAGI. The CDR3 consists of 15 residues. The CDR3 reads CASGPTGGGGQPQHF. The CDR3 DNA is TGTGCCAGCGGACCGACAGGGGGCGGGGGTCAGCCCCAGCATTTT.

The chain is built from TRBV7-2 and TRBJ2-6, with D hard to call. The germline V and J ends were trimmed by 2 bases and 0 bases, with 2 bases remaining between them. Germline CDR1 is SGHTA and CDR2 is FQGNSA. CDR3 length: 14 amino acids. The CDR3 coding sequence is TGTGCCAGCAGCTTAAACTCTGGGGCCAACGTCCTGACTTTC. Translated: CASSLNSGANVLTF.